This TCR beta chain is drawn from a study of technical replicates of blood from four donors. The V and J ends lost 7 bases and 9 bases respectively, with 13 bases between them. This CDR3 is built from 12 residues. Germline lookup yields CDR1 MNHNY and CDR2 SVGAGI (reference sequence). This table comes from immunoSEQ multiplex PCR, and its TCRdb copy is limited to in-frame clones, with some not included. Of tens of thousands of clones listed, approximately 93% are singletons. Sequenced input: T cells isolated from PBMCs. The source of this sequence is a human donor in good health. The chain is built from TRBV6-6 and TRBJ2-1; TRBD2 is a possible D gene (5 bases). CDR3 residues: CASIRGPGEQFF. The CDR3 bases are TGTGCCAGCATTAGAGGGCCGGGTGAGCAGTTCTTC.